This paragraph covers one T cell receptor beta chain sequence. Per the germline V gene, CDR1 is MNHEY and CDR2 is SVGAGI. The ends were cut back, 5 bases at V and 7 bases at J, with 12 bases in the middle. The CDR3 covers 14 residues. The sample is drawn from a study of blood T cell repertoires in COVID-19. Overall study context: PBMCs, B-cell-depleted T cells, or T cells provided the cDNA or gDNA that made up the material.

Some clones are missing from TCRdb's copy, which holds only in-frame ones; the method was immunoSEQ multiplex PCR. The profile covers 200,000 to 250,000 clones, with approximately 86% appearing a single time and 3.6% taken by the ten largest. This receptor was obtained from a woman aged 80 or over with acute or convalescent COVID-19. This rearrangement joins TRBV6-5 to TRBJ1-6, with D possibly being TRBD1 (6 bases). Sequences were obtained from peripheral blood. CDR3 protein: CASSLLQGNSPLHF. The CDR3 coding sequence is TGTGCCAGCAGTCTACTACAGGGAAATTCACCCCTCCACTTT.